The 19 T cell receptor beta chains in this list originate from one sample, sequenced in a study of blood T cell repertoires in COVID-19 (dated by TCRdb to 2020 to 2022). The library was built by means of the immunoSEQ multiplex PCR assay. This immuneACCESS table, as held by TCRdb, lists in-frame sequences with V and J called but not all clones. Of the missing ones, under half trace to an unresolved V gene in checked studies; the others have no known cause. The sample has approximately 82,000 clones on record, roughly 89% of them singletons. Jointly, the top ten make up 1% to 1.5% of the sample. Sequenced: PBMCs or T cells enriched from blood (not recorded which). The source of these receptors is a woman aged 45-65 years with acute COVID-19.

This clone was seen once. The chain couples TRBV5-1 to TRBJ2-7, with 8 positions matching TRBD1. This CDR3 is 15 amino acids long. Germline loops: CDR1 SGHRS, CDR2 YFSETQ. Trimming removed 4 bases from V and 5 bases from J; junction bases left unmatched: 11. The CDR3 sequence: CASSPGTGGYHEQYF. In nucleotides, the CDR3 is TGCGCCAGCAGCCCAGGGACAGGAGGTTATCACGAGCAGTACTTC.

The CDR3 DNA follows: TGTGCCAGCAGCCCCTTGGGGGAGGCGTCCGAGCAGTACTTC. It encodes CASSPLGEASEQYF. V and J are TRBV7-8 and TRBJ2-7, with D possibly TRBD2 on 6 matching bases. The CDR3 loop spans 14 amino acids. Germline V gene lookup returns CDR1 SGHVS and CDR2 FQNEAQ. Deletions cut 5 bases from V and 6 bases from J, with 17 bases between.

This clone was observed a single time. The V call is TRBV6-2 or TRBV6-3, the J call TRBJ1-1; no firm D call. Germline V CDR1 and CDR2: MNHEY, SVGEGT. The CDR3 runs 16 residues. Trimming took off 2 bases at V and 0 bases at J, with 13 bases between the two ends. For the CDR3, the DNA is TGTGCCAGCAGTTACCTTGTTCGGGTGTTGAACACTGAAGCTTTCTTT. Encoded protein: CASSYLVRVLNTEAFF.

This rearrangement joins TRBV6-5 to TRBJ2-1, with TRBD2 matching over 13 bases. The germline V gene encodes CDR1 MNHEY and CDR2 SVGAGI. Germline trimming cut 0 bases from V and 14 bases from J; bases unmatched to any gene: 10. The CDR3 extends over 16 amino acids. For the CDR3, the DNA is TGTGCCAGCAGTTACTCGTCCACTAGCGGGAGGGCCGGGGAGTTCTTC. Protein: CASSYSSTSGRAGEFF.

This sequence joins TRBV30 and TRBJ1-1; 10 bases line up with TRBD1. The CDR3 spans 13 residues. The V gene end was trimmed by 3 bases and the J gene end by 3 bases; junction bases not matched to a gene: 1. Germline assignment: CDR1 GTSNPN and CDR2 SVGIG (reference sequence). DNA of the CDR3: TGTGCCTGGAGGGACAGGGGGGACACTGAAGCTTTCTTT. Its translation: CAWRDRGDTEAFF.

This chain joins TRBV25-1 and TRBJ1-6, with TRBD1 matching over 11 bases. J was trimmed by 9 bases and V by 4 bases; bases with no gene match: 8. This CDR3 region has 16 residues. The germline CDR1 and CDR2 sequences are MGHDK and SYGVNS. CDR3 sequence: CASSGDRDRGSSPLHF. Here the CDR3 DNA reads TGTGCCAGCAGTGGGGACCGGGACAGGGGGAGTTCACCCCTCCACTTT.

This clone was observed once. The chain combines TRBV20-1 with TRBJ1-1; no clear D. Germline V CDR1 and CDR2: DFQATT, SNEGSKA (reference sequence). The CDR3 extends over 11 amino acids. The V end was cut by 0 bases, the J end by 4 bases, with 3 bases between. The chain's CDR3 is CSAREATEAFF. CDR3 in DNA: TGCAGTGCTAGAGAAGCCACTGAAGCTTTCTTT.

The chain carries TRBV5-4 and TRBJ1-1; 8 bases agree with TRBD1. The CDR3 runs 15 residues. V shed 5 bases and J 5 bases; nucleotides not matched to a gene: 11. Germline values: CDR1 SGHNT, CDR2 YYREEE (reference sequence). The CDR3 spells CASSLNPTGGTEAFF. In DNA, the CDR3 is TGTGCCAGCAGTCTCAATCCAACAGGGGGGACTGAAGCTTTCTTT.

The chain employs TRBV9 and TRBJ1-3; TRBD1 aligns across 10 bases. CDR3 length: 16 residues. Trimming at V came to 2 bases and at J to 8 bases, leaving 10 bases not matched to a gene. Germline assignment: CDR1 SGDLS and CDR2 YYNGEE. The CDR3 DNA is TGTGCCAGCAGCGTCTCCGGGACAGGGGTGGGTGACACCATATATTTT. Translation: CASSVSGTGVGDTIYF.

V usage is TRBV3-1 (or the pseudogene TRBV3-2) and J usage is TRBJ1-2; perhaps TRBD1 as D (5 bases). The V end lost 0 bases, the J end lost 7 bases, and 12 bases lay between the germline ends. The CDR3 covers 14 residues. Germline assignment: CDR1 LGHDT and CDR2 YNNKEL (reference sequence). Written as DNA, the CDR3 is TGTGCCAGCAGCCAAGATCGCCGGGGGGGTGGCTACACCTTC. Amino acids: CASSQDRRGGGYTF.

The chain recombines TRBV6-5 with TRBJ1-6, with a weak D call TRBD1 (5 bases). V lost 0 bases to trimming and J lost 10 bases, with 13 bases between them. Germline V lookup: CDR1 MNHEY, CDR2 SVGAGI. The CDR3 consists of 15 residues. CDR3 in amino acids: CASSYSNQGKSPLHF. The CDR3 region has the DNA TGTGCCAGCAGTTACTCGAACCAGGGTAAATCACCCCTCCACTTT.

The chain recombines TRBV7-2 with TRBJ1-5; no clear D gene. The CDR3 is 14 residues long. V lost 4 bases to trimming and J lost 4 bases, with 11 bases between them. The germline CDR1 and CDR2 sequences are SGHTA and FQGNSA. CDR3: CASSSRGPNQPQHF. CDR3 nucleotide sequence: TGTGCCAGCAGCTCACGAGGGCCTAATCAGCCCCAGCATTTT.

V and J are TRBV5-1 and TRBJ1-2; D is ambiguous. Trimming cost V 0 bases and J 0 bases, with 15 bases left between them. The CDR3 is 17 amino acids. The germline V gene has CDR1 SGHRS and CDR2 YFSETQ. DNA for the CDR3: TGCGCCAGCAGCTTGGGGTCCCAGGAGGTAGCTAACTATGGCTACACCTTC. It yields the protein CASSLGSQEVANYGYTF.

The V call is TRBV11-2, the J call TRBJ2-7, with 11 nucleotides matching TRBD1. Germline V gives CDR1 SGHAT, CDR2 FQNNGV. V lost 5 bases to trimming and J lost 0 bases; unmatched junction nucleotides: 12. CDR3 length equals 18 residues. The CDR3: CASSHVLTGTGGSYEQYF. The CDR3 DNA follows: TGTGCCAGCAGCCACGTCCTAACCGGGACAGGGGGCTCCTACGAGCAGTACTTC.

This clone came up a few times. The V gene is TRBV27, the J gene TRBJ1-6; 9 bases are shared with TRBD1. Per the germline V gene, CDR1 is MNHEY and CDR2 is SMNVEV (reference sequence). The ends lost 6 bases at V and 9 bases at J; junction bases unmatched: 3. This CDR3 comprises 13 residues. The CDR3 here is CASRTGGGSPLHF. Here the CDR3 DNA reads TGTGCCAGCAGGACAGGGGGGGGTTCACCCCTCCACTTT.

CDR3 sequence reads: CASSVGHLLYNEQFF. The CDR3 DNA sequence: TGTGCCAGCAGTGTGGGACATCTACTATACAATGAGCAGTTCTTC. The chain couples TRBV6-4 to TRBJ2-1; possibly TRBD1 for D (6 bases). V lost 4 bases to trimming and J lost 4 bases, with 14 bases between them. Germline lookup yields CDR1 MRHNA and CDR2 SNTAGT. The CDR3 loop spans 15 amino acids.

This clone is a singleton in its sample. The gene calls are TRBV18 and TRBJ2-5, with D tentatively TRBD2 (5 bases). CDR1 and CDR2 from the germline V gene are KGHSH and LQKENI. CDR3 length: 14 residues. The germline V and J ends were trimmed by 8 bases and 0 bases, with 13 bases remaining between them. The CDR3 DNA sequence: TGTGCCAGCCGGAAGTCGGGAAACCAAGAGACCCAGTACTTC. As protein: CASRKSGNQETQYF.

The CDR3: CASSQFLHLAGGSDTQYF. The CDR3 DNA reads as TGCGCCAGCAGCCAATTCCTCCACCTAGCGGGAGGGTCAGATACGCAGTATTTT. The V gene is TRBV4-1, the J gene TRBJ2-3; 12 bases are shared with TRBD2. Trimming at V came to 2 bases and at J to 4 bases, leaving 10 bases not matched to a gene. There are 18 residues in the CDR3. Germline lookup yields CDR1 MGHRA and CDR2 YSYEKL.

The chain is built from TRBV11-3 and TRBJ2-7; 9 positions match TRBD2. V lost 5 bases and J lost 1; bases outside the gene matches: 6. The V gene's germline CDR1 is SGHNT and CDR2 YENEEA. The CDR3 is 15 amino acids. The CDR3 region is CASSAGTSLSYEQYF. In DNA, the CDR3 is TGTGCCAGCAGCGCAGGGACTAGCCTATCCTACGAGCAGTACTTC.